This T cell receptor (beta chain) is drawn from a study of spatial heterogeneity in lung cancer. Study in general: Each distinct TCR and UMI combination averaged more than ten appearances in raw reads.

Ten or more counts support this clonotype. One entry per CDR3 protein results from TCRdb running MiXCR on the 5' RACE reads. In the table there are about 36,000 distinct CDR3 sequences, approximately 5.2% of which are singletons. Time point: sample taken at primary tumor resection. The authors sequenced whole RNA from tumor, nontumor lung or frozen PBMC without sorting. Untreated early-stage non-small cell lung cancer patients, approximately 79 in total, were the donors. CDR3 size: 12 residues. Germline assignment: CDR1 LGHNA and CDR2 YNFKEQ. The V and J ends lost 1 base and 13 bases respectively, with 13 bases between them.

The TCR comes from a female donor with early-stage non-small cell lung cancer. J is TRBJ1-2 and V is TRBV4-2; no definite D call. The input for sequencing was PBMCs, taken at surgery. CDR3 in DNA: TGTGCCAGCAGCCAAGGAACGGCATCTAGCACCTTC. This codes for CASSQGTASSTF.